The sequence of this T cell receptor (beta chain) was determined in a study of early T cells in non-severe SARS-CoV-2 infection. Turning to the study itself: Whole-blood bulk RNA, unsorted, was sequenced, and chains were unpaired. Study-level points and caveats: VDJdb matches were skewed toward anti-spike CD8 T cell responses.

This clonotype was counted ten times or more. Its antigen is currently unknown. Individual cDNA molecules were tagged with unique molecular identifiers, the study reported. In TCRdb, the 5' RACE reads were re-called with MiXCR into one record per CDR3 protein. This table has tens of thousands of distinct CDR3 sequences, less than 6.5% appearing once. The source material was whole blood. The sequence came from an adult who was a healthcare worker with PCR-confirmed SARS-CoV-2 infection or an uninfected control (not recorded which).

CDR3 coding DNA: TGTGCCAGCTCACCTACAGGCTTAGGGAGGACCTACGAGCAGTACTTC. This sequence encodes CASSPTGLGRTYEQYF. The rearrangement links TRBV18 to TRBJ2-7, with D perhaps matching TRBD2 (6 bases). V shed 3 bases and J shed 2 bases, with 17 bases lying between them. Germline V gene data show CDR1 as KGHSH and CDR2 as LQKENI. The CDR3 extends over 16 amino acids.